This TCR beta chain was sequenced during a study of blood T cell repertoires in COVID-19. Study in general: PBMCs, B-cell-depleted T cells, or T cells were the source of the cDNA or gDNA that made up the material.

This clone appeared a few times. TCRdb keeps only in-frame clones here, not all; method: immunoSEQ multiplex PCR. The data contain 250,000 to 300,000 clones, over 75% of them singletons. Trimming shortened V by 4 bases and J by 2 bases, and 17 bases separated the two germline ends. Looked up from germline, CDR1 is MNHEY and CDR2 is SMNVEV (reference sequence). This CDR3 has 16 residues. Cohort placement rested on clinical history that participants reported themselves. This rearrangement joins TRBV27 to TRBJ1-2; D is perhaps TRBD1 (6 bases). The TCR was taken from a woman aged 45-59 years who had recovered from COVID-19. Sequencing was done on a sample of PBMCs or T cells enriched from blood (not recorded which). CDR3 loop: CASSSFSGHSNYGYTF. The CDR3 coding sequence is TGTGCCAGCAGTTCCTTCTCGGGACACTCAAACTATGGCTACACCTTC.